Listed below are T cell receptor beta chains from one sample, sequenced in a study of OX40 agonist ivuxolimab in advanced cancers. Profiling relied on immunoSEQ multiplex PCR, and the TCRdb table lists in-frame clones only, not all of them. The sample carries about 86,000 clones, more than 85% recorded once. The source was CD4+ or CD8+ T cells sorted from blood, collected in a trial of the OX40 agonist ivuxolimab. Receptors originate from an adult with an advanced solid tumor such as melanoma, head and neck, liver or kidney cancer. Both conserved end residues are part of each CDR3. Each record gives: V gene, J gene, clone size, D gene, CDR3 DNA, CDR3 protein. D genes are given only for firm matches. Clone size is shown for a subset of rows, as once, few, many or a class of expanded clone.

TRBV5-1	TRBJ2-7	-	-	TGCGCCAGCAGGGACAGCCCCCTCGACGAGCAGTACTTC	CASRDSPLDEQYF
TRBV5-4	TRBJ2-2	-	-	TGTGCCAGCAGCTTGTACGGGGGAACCGGGGAGCTGTTTTTT	CASSLYGGTGELFF
TRBV28	TRBJ2-1	-	TRBD2	TGTGCCAGCACCCACGGAGGGACTAGCTTCGCTGAGCAGTTCTTC	CASTHGGTSFAEQFF
TRBV27	TRBJ2-5	-	-	TGTGCCAGCAGGCCAACTCGGACCCCCTCGACCCAGTACTTC	CASRPTRTPSTQYF
TRBV2	TRBJ2-2	-	TRBD1	TGTGCCAGCAGGGGACAGAGCACCGGGGAGCTGTTTTTT	CASRGQSTGELFF
TRBV28	TRBJ2-1	-	-	TGTGCCAGCAGTTCCTCTTCGGGATCTGAGCAGTTCTTC	CASSSSSGSEQFF
TRBV28	TRBJ2-7	-	-	TGTGCCAGCAGGCTTACAGGGTACGAGCAGTACTTC	CASRLTGYEQYF
TRBV7-2	TRBJ2-3	-	-	TGTGCCAGCAGCTTATCCAGGGAAGATACGCAGTATTTT	CASSLSREDTQYF
TRBV14	TRBJ2-7	-	-	TGTGCCAGCAGTTTCAATACTGGGGGAGCATCCTACGAGCAGTACTTC	CASSFNTGGASYEQYF
TRBV18	TRBJ2-2	-	-	TGTGCCAGCTCACCTCAGGCAGGGAACACCGGGGAGCTGTTTTTT	CASSPQAGNTGELFF
TRBV19	TRBJ2-4	-	-	TGTGCCAGTACCGAAATCGGCGGTACGGCCATTCAGTACTTC	CASTEIGGTAIQYF
TRBV30	TRBJ2-5	-	TRBD1	TGTGCCTGGAGGAATACAGGGGACGAGACCCAGTACTTC	CAWRNTGDETQYF
TRBV6-5	TRBJ2-7	-	TRBD2	TGTGCCAGCAGTTACTTAAGCGGGAGTAGCGAGCAGTACTTC	CASSYLSGSSEQYF
TRBV5-1	TRBJ2-6	-	-	TGCGCCAGCAGCTTGCCTCGCTCTGGGGCCAACGTCCTGACTTTC	CASSLPRSGANVLTF
TRBV5-4	TRBJ1-4	-	TRBD1	TGTGCCAGCAGCTTACAGGGGGCAGGGGAAAAACTGTTTTTT	CASSLQGAGEKLFF
TRBV7-9	TRBJ2-1	-	TRBD2	TGTGCCAGCAGCTTAGCGCTCGGCCTAGCGGGAATATCGGATAATGAGCAGTTCTTC	CASSLALGLAGISDNEQFF
TRBV4-3	TRBJ2-2	-	-	TGCGCCAGCAGCCAAGATCAAGGGGGCACCGGGGAGCTGTTTTTT	CASSQDQGGTGELFF
TRBV5-4	TRBJ2-3	once	TRBD1	TGTGCCAGCAGCTTTGGGACAGATACTAGCACAGATACGCAGTATTTT	CASSFGTDTSTDTQYF
TRBV7-2	TRBJ2-5	-	TRBD1	TGTGCCAGCAGCATTGGACAGGGTCGCGAGGAGACCCAGTACTTC	CASSIGQGREETQYF
TRBV6-1	TRBJ1-1	-	-	TGTGCCAGCATCCGGGGGAATGAAGCTTTCTTT	CASIRGNEAFF
TRBV27	TRBJ2-6	-	-	TGTGCCAGCAGTTTCGGGTCCGGGGCCAACGTCCTGACTTTC	CASSFGSGANVLTF
TRBV2	TRBJ2-2	-	-	TGTGCCAGCAGTGAGTGGCTAGCAGGGACCGGGGAGCTGTTTTTT	CASSEWLAGTGELFF
TRBV7-9	TRBJ2-7	-	-	TGTGCCAGCAGCCTCGGGACGGGTCGTTTGGAGCAGTACTTC	CASSLGTGRLEQYF